This T cell receptor beta chain was found in a study of blood T cell repertoires in COVID-19. Clones were sequenced by immunoSEQ multiplex PCR, and TCRdb holds only the in-frame ones, with some missing. Of about 160,000 clones listed, about three quarters are singletons. CDR1 is SGHRS, CDR2 YFSETQ, per germline. V lost 4 bases, J lost 3 bases, and 9 bases stayed unmatched. The CDR3 has 17 residues. The V gene is TRBV5-1, the J gene TRBJ2-1, with TRBD2 matching over 11 bases. Sequencing used peripheral blood. The clonotype originates from a man in his fifties or sixties with acute or convalescent COVID-19. Here the CDR3 reads CASSPATGTSGYNEQFF. The DNA of the CDR3 is TGCGCCAGCAGCCCGGCGACCGGGACTAGCGGCTACAATGAGCAGTTCTTC.